These 15 T cell receptor beta chains came from one sample sequenced in a study of blood T cell repertoires in COVID-19. Produced via immunoSEQ multiplex PCR; TCRdb's table is partial and in-frame only. Among tens of thousands of clones, about 77% were seen once, and the ten largest hold about 6%. Sequencing was performed on peripheral blood. These TCRs come from a man in his 70s with COVID-19, enrolled during active disease.

This chain connects TRBV19 to TRBJ2-2, with 9 bases fitting TRBD1. Germline V gives CDR1 LNHDA, CDR2 SQIVND (reference sequence). The CDR3 has 16 amino acids. V was clipped by 11 bases and J by 1 base; unmatched bases: 11. The chain's CDR3 is CASLRWGQGNTGELFF. The CDR3 DNA is TGTGCCTCCCTCCGATGGGGACAGGGGAACACCGGGGAGCTGTTTTTT.

The V and J genes are TRBV11-2 and TRBJ2-5, with D tentatively TRBD1 (5 bases). Germline-derived CDR1 and CDR2 are SGHAT and FQNNGV. The V gene lost 4 bases and the J gene lost 10 bases, with 10 bases spanning the gap. The CDR3 loop spans 11 amino acids. CDR3 region: CASSSPQGQYF. The CDR3 DNA reads as TGTGCCAGCAGCTCCCCTCAGGGCCAGTACTTC.

This clone was detected a few times. The chain uses TRBV10-3 and TRBJ2-1, with 12 bases matching TRBD2. V lost 2 bases to trimming and J lost 4 bases; unmatched junction nucleotides: 3. Germline V gene sequence: CDR1 ENHRY, CDR2 SYGVKD. The CDR3 contains 16 residues. Here the CDR3 reads CAISEGTSGGYNEQFF. In DNA, the CDR3 is TGTGCCATCAGTGAGGGCACTAGCGGGGGGTACAATGAGCAGTTCTTC.

This clone was counted between two and nine times. The chain couples TRBV24-1 to TRBJ2-3; D unclear. The CDR3 loop spans 14 amino acids. Germline assignment: CDR1 KGHDR and CDR2 SFDVKD. V was shortened by 0 bases and J by 6 bases, with 9 bases between the two germline ends. The CDR3 reads CATSDLHSGDTQYF. The DNA for the CDR3 is TGTGCCACCAGTGATTTGCACTCCGGGGATACGCAGTATTTT.

This clone has at least ten counts. The CDR3 nucleotides are TGTGCCTGGAGCCTAGACTCTGGAAACACCATATATTTT. It is translated as CAWSLDSGNTIYF. The V call is TRBV30, the J call TRBJ1-3; D gene ambiguous. CDR3 length: 13 residues. Germline V gives CDR1 GTSNPN, CDR2 SVGIG (reference sequence). Trimming removed 3 bases at V and 0 bases at J, with 6 bases between.

The V gene is TRBV30, the J gene TRBJ2-3, with 7 positions matching TRBD1. Germline CDR1 GTSNPN, CDR2 SVGIG (reference sequence). There are 14 residues in the CDR3. J gave up 3 bases and V 0 bases, and 3 bases lay outside the gene matches. This CDR3 reads CAWSVGGLTDTQYF. For the CDR3, the DNA is TGTGCCTGGAGTGTAGGGGGCTTAACAGATACGCAGTATTTT.

This clone occurred a few times. This chain links TRBV5-4 with TRBJ1-1, with TRBD1 identical over 8 bases. V dropped 6 bases and J dropped 3; count of bases not matched to a gene: 7. Per germline, CDR1 SGHNT and CDR2 YYREEE (reference sequence). The CDR3 covers 14 residues. The CDR3 loop is CASTAGGWDTEAFF. In DNA, the CDR3 is TGTGCCAGCACCGCAGGGGGCTGGGACACTGAAGCTTTCTTT.

This clone was counted between two and nine times. The V call is TRBV30, the J call TRBJ1-2, with D unclear. V was cut by 0 bases and J by 3 bases, with 8 bases left in between. This CDR3 has 13 amino acids. Germline V gene sequence: CDR1 GTSNPN, CDR2 SVGIG (reference sequence). The CDR3 protein is CAWSVPPDYGYTF. CDR3 DNA: TGTGCCTGGAGTGTACCGCCGGACTATGGCTACACCTTC.

The V call is TRBV4-2, the J call TRBJ1-2; no clear D gene. Germline CDR1 and CDR2: LGHNA and YNFKEQ. The CDR3 length is 16 residues. V was clipped by 0 bases and J by 4 bases, with 15 bases between them. The chain's CDR3 is CASSQDSNPIGYGYTF. Written as DNA, the CDR3 is TGTGCCAGCAGCCAAGATTCGAACCCCATCGGCTATGGCTACACCTTC.

The chain is built from TRBV11-2 and TRBJ2-5; TRBD2 aligns across 7 bases. V gave up 4 bases and J gave up 2 bases; unmatched junction bases: 10. CDR3 length equals 16 residues. Germline CDR1 reads SGHAT; CDR2 reads FQNNGV. The CDR3, as DNA: TGTGCCAGCAGCTCTATTACTAGCGCCCTTCAAGAGACCCAGTACTTC. It encodes CASSSITSALQETQYF.

This chain connects TRBV9 to TRBJ2-1; D might be TRBD2 (5 bases). Germline loops: CDR1 SGDLS, CDR2 YYNGEE. The CDR3 spans 16 residues. V was clipped by 0 bases and J by 7 bases, with 17 bases between them. CDR3 bases: TGTGCCAGCAGCGTAGTGGGGAGCTCCATTGGGAATGAGCAGTTCTTC. This encodes CASSVVGSSIGNEQFF.

The chain carries TRBV5-1 and TRBJ2-5; 11 bases align to TRBD2. Germline V gives CDR1 SGHRS, CDR2 YFSETQ. J lost 4 bases, V lost 4 bases, and 6 bases had no gene match. CDR3 length: 15 residues. CDR3 region: CASSPGTSGPETQYF. The CDR3 DNA reads as TGCGCCAGCAGCCCCGGGACTAGCGGCCCAGAGACCCAGTACTTC.

This clone was seen a few times. The V call is TRBV27, the J call TRBJ1-1, with TRBD1 as a possible D gene (6 bases). Germline CDR1 reads MNHEY; CDR2 reads SMNVEV (reference sequence). V lost 5 bases to trimming and J lost 3 bases, with 22 bases between them. CDR3 length: 17 residues. The CDR3, as DNA: TGTGCCAGCAGTCCTCGAGGTCAGGGGCGTAGGGACACTGAAGCTTTCTTT. Its translation: CASSPRGQGRRDTEAFF.

The CDR3, as DNA: TGCAGCGCCGCACGTAGGGTAGCGGGAGTCCCCTACGAGCAGTACTTC. Its translation is CSAARRVAGVPYEQYF. The genes are TRBV29-1 and TRBJ2-7; 9 nucleotides line up with TRBD2. The germline V gene encodes CDR1 SQVTM and CDR2 ANQGSEA. The CDR3 runs 16 residues. Trimming at V came to 7 bases and at J to 2 bases, leaving 15 bases not matched to a gene.

This chain uses TRBV7-3 with TRBJ2-2; D possibly corresponds to TRBD2 (5 bases). The V end was cut by 2 bases, the J end by 3 bases, with 10 bases between. Germline-derived CDR1 and CDR2 are SGHTA and FQGTGA. This CDR3 is built from 15 residues. CDR3 bases: TGTGCCAGCAGCTTAGGACTGGGTGACACCGGGGAGCTGTTTTTT. Protein product: CASSLGLGDTGELFF.